This T cell receptor beta chain was captured by sequencing in a study of blood T cell repertoires in COVID-19. As for the study in general: Whether acute or convalescent, the COVID-19 samples came from the United States, Italy and Spain. In each case, the material was cDNA or gDNA derived from T cells, B-cell-depleted T cells, or PBMCs.

The CDR3 is 13 residues long. The germline V and J ends were trimmed by 5 bases and 9 bases, with 13 bases remaining between them. Germline CDR1 and CDR2: MNHEY and SVGAGI. In the source study's methods: Nucleated cell number was recorded as an estimate derived from reference gene primer amplification. Generated by immunoSEQ multiplex PCR, the TCRdb table keeps only in-frame clones and is missing some. The V and J calls and clone size come from that table; D and trimming were worked out from the DNA. The table has about 38,000 clones, around 85% seen once. The clonotype originates from a man aged 45 to 65 with active COVID-19. The chain employs TRBV6-5 and TRBJ2-2; maybe TRBD1 (7 bases). The sequencing sample was made of peripheral blood. The CDR3 sequence is CASSPGGTWELFF. CDR3 nucleotide sequence: TGTGCCAGCAGTCCAGGGGGGACCTGGGAGCTGTTTTTT.